This T cell receptor beta chain was sequenced for a study of cytomegalovirus exposure and HLA in healthy donors (dated by TCRdb to 2016 to 2017). About the investigation overall: A later analysis indicated that the 100 to 150 validation repertoires were generated on the platform also employed for the 650 to 850 repertoires of the first cohort. The study was designed to test whether signatures of past pathogen exposure could be identified by cataloging public T cell receptors. A separate validation cohort of about 110 different subjects was used in addition to the approximately 610-subject first cohort. High-throughput TCR immunosequencing, statistical association of individual TCRs with disease status, and machine learning were combined to predict cytomegalovirus infection status. What the work shows at the level of the full study, not this receptor alone: A few of the identified cytomegalovirus-associated TCR beta chains were confirmed in vitro to be specific for cytomegalovirus antigens. According to the authors, the approach could potentially be generalized to other disease states and immunological phenotypes. In both the original and validation cohorts, the classifier was reported to diagnose cytomegalovirus status with high specificity and sensitivity. All 120 or so repertoires were used to score co-occurrence in the validation cohort in a later analysis, because that analysis had no HLA typing for the cohort. Subsequent analysis determined that TCRs grouped into clusters in the first cohort also showed a tendency toward co-occurrence across the 130 or so validation repertoires, and 90% to 95% of cluster scores exceeded 0. A total of 164 TCR beta chains were listed by the study as associated with cytomegalovirus. Across donors, most TCR sequences were observed very rarely, whereas some public TCRs were present in many individuals.

CDR1 SGHDT and CDR2 YYEEEE are derived from the germline V gene. Ends trimmed: V by 7 bases, J by 0 bases; bases unmatched to a gene: 1. The CDR3, cysteine through phenylalanine, is 12 amino acids long. Only CDR3 DNA remains: 36 bases, in frame from the first base. Note on this clone: It has no known antigen specificity. No qualities accompany the bases; no much larger clone lies one base away.

Receptors were amplified or captured by the immunoSEQ multiplex PCR assay. As for the authors' bioinformatics: A statistical classification framework was built to diagnose cytomegalovirus status from the catalog of TCR beta chain sequences. The table comes from immuneACCESS by way of TCRdb, which keeps in-frame sequences with V and J called. Part of the clones is missing from these tables; in studies checked, under half for an unresolved V gene and the rest for unknown reasons. Clone size and V and J calls were adopted from that table, with D and trimming inferred from the DNA. This sample is represented by hundreds of thousands of clones; 86% of them were singletons. 0.65% to 0.95% of the sample is taken by the ten largest. The donors were included in the validation cohort of some 120 subjects, a group kept apart from the roughly 700-subject first cohort.

This receptor was obtained from a woman under 30 in good health and CMV-seronegative. The sample taken for sequencing was PBMCs. The rearrangement combines TRBV5-6 with TRBJ2-7; TRBD1 agrees with 7 junctional bases. The CDR3: CASRDSSYEQYF. The DNA reads TGTGCCAGCCGGGACAGCTCCTACGAGCAGTACTTC.